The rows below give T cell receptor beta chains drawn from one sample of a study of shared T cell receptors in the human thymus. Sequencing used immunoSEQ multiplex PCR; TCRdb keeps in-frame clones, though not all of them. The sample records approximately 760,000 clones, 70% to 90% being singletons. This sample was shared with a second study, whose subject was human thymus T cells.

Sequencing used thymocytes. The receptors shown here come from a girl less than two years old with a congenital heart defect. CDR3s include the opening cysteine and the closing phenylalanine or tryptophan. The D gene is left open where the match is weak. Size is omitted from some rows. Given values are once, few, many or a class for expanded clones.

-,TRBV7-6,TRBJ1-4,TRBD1,TGTGCCAGCAGCTCGGACAGGGATGAAAAACTGTTTTTT,CASSSDRDEKLFF
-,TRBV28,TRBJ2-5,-,TGTGCCAGCAGTTTACGGGGGTCCCAAGAGACCCAGTACTTC,CASSLRGSQETQYF
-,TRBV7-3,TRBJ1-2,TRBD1,TGTGCCAGCAGCCCCGGAGACAGGGCTAACTATGGCTACACCTTC,CASSPGDRANYGYTF
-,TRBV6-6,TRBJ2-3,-,TGTGCCAGCGAGGCTCCCGAAGATACGCAGTATTTT,CASEAPEDTQYF
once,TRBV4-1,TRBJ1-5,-,TGCGCCAGCAGCCAATTACCTCGCACAGGCGGTCAGCCCCAGCATTTT,CASSQLPRTGGQPQHF
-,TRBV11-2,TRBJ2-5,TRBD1,TGTGCCAGCAGCTCCCCGCGCGGACAGGGGCAGGAGACCCAGTACTTC,CASSSPRGQGQETQYF
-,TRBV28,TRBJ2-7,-,TGTGCCAGCAGCGCTAAACCAGGGTTTTACGAGCAGTACTTC,CASSAKPGFYEQYF
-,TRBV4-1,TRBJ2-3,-,TGCGCCAGCAGCCTCATAGATGTAGTTCAGGATACTTACACAGATACGCAGTATTTT,CASSLIDVVQDTYTDTQYF
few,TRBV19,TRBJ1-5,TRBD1,TGTGCCAGTAGTAAGGGACAGGTATCTCAGCCCCAGCATTTT,CASSKGQVSQPQHF
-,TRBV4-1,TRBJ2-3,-,TGCGCCAGCAGCCCGACGGACTTCACAGATACGCAGTATTTT,CASSPTDFTDTQYF
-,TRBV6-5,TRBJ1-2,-,TGTGCCAGCGTTGGTGGTTCGGGTCGGACCTTC,CASVGGSGRTF
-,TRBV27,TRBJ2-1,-,TGTGCCAGCAGTTTATCAGGGGCACCTTTGGATGAGCAGTTCTTC,CASSLSGAPLDEQFF
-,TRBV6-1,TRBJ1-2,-,TGTGCCAGCAGTGAGGCGGACGGGGGGACCTTC,CASSEADGGTF
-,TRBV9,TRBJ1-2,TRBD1,TGTGCCAGCAGCGCGGGGACAGGGTGGAACTATGGCTACACCTTC,CASSAGTGWNYGYTF
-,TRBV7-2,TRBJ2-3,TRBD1,TGTGCCAGCAGCCCAGACAGGGCAACCACAGATACGCAGTATTTT,CASSPDRATTDTQYF
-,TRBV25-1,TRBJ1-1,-,TGTGCCAGCAGTGAATGGGAGGACATGAACACTGAAGCTTTCTTT,CASSEWEDMNTEAFF
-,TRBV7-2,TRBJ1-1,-,TGTGCCAGCAGCTTAGGGCGGCCCCGTCGTACTCAAGCTTTCTTT,CASSLGRPRRTQAFF
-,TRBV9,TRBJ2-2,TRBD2,TGTGCCAGCAGCGTCCGGGGGGGGGCTATTTTGCCCGGGGAGCTGTTTTTT,CASSVRGGAILPGELFF
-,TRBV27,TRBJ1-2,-,TGTGCCAGCAGTGCCGACAGAGGTGGCTACACCTTC,CASSADRGGYTF
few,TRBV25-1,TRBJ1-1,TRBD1,TGTGCCAGCAGTCCCCACCGGGACAGGCGGTCTCTGGACACTGAAGCTTTCTTT,CASSPHRDRRSLDTEAFF
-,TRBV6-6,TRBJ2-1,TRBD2,TGTGCCAGCAGAAGAGCGGGGGGGCCGGACAATGAGCAGTTCTTC,CASRRAGGPDNEQFF
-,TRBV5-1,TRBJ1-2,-,TGCGCCAGCAGCTTGGCCGAAGGGGAAGATGATGGCTACACCTTC,CASSLAEGEDDGYTF